Listed below are T cell receptor beta chains from one sample, sequenced in a study of control samples from healthy donors and cancer patients. Some clones are missing from TCRdb's copy, which holds only in-frame ones; the method was immunoSEQ multiplex PCR. The sample lists around 75,000 clones, approximately 80% occurring once. Material for sequencing was blood. The receptor set was obtained from a man in his fifties or sixties in good health. Each CDR3 is given with its conserved first and last residue. A D gene is named only where the DNA matches it firmly. For some rows the clone size is stated as once, few or many, or as a class when expanded; others skip it.

V gene,J gene,D gene,clone size,CDR3 protein,CDR3 DNA
TRBV9,TRBJ2-5,TRBD1,once,CASSIRSGTGPQETQYF,TGTGCCAGCAGCATACGTTCGGGGACAGGACCCCAAGAGACCCAGTACTTC
TRBV13,TRBJ2-7,-,-,CASSFWGYEQYF,TGTGCCAGCAGCTTTTGGGGCTACGAGCAGTACTTC
TRBV29-1,TRBJ1-2,-,once,CSVLNGGYTF,TGCAGCGTTTTGAATGGTGGCTACACCTTC
TRBV6-5,TRBJ2-7,-,-,CASSYGPKFYEQYF,TGTGCCAGCAGTTACGGGCCAAAGTTCTACGAGCAGTACTTC
TRBV19,TRBJ2-5,TRBD1,-,CASSSGQGSGQETQYF,TGTGCCAGTAGTTCGGGACAGGGTAGTGGGCAAGAGACCCAGTACTTC
TRBV6-2/TRBV6-3,TRBJ1-1,-,-,CASSYPEMNTEAFF,TGTGCCAGCAGTTACCCAGAAATGAACACTGAAGCTTTCTTT
TRBV11-2,TRBJ2-5,-,-,CASSSPGAGPGKTQYF,TGTGCCAGCAGCTCCCCCGGGGCGGGCCCGGGAAAGACCCAGTACTTC
TRBV19,TRBJ2-3,-,once,CASSRVWGLNADTQYF,TGTGCCAGTAGTCGGGTATGGGGTTTGAATGCAGATACGCAGTATTTT
TRBV19,TRBJ1-2,TRBD1,-,CASRPPGTGGSGYTF,TGTGCCAGCCGTCCTCCCGGGACAGGGGGCTCTGGCTACACCTTC
TRBV10-3,TRBJ2-1,-,once,CAISPRDLGEQFF,TGTGCCATCAGTCCCCGTGACCTTGGTGAGCAGTTCTTC
TRBV19,TRBJ1-1,TRBD1,-,CASSIGQGGTEAFF,TGTGCCAGTAGTATCGGACAGGGAGGGACTGAAGCTTTCTTT
TRBV7-9,TRBJ2-1,-,-,CASSLKNDEQFF,TGTGCCAGCAGTCTTAAGAATGATGAGCAGTTCTTC
TRBV2,TRBJ1-6,-,-,CASSPQVGESSPLHF,TGTGCCAGCAGCCCTCAAGTGGGAGAATCATCACCCCTCCACTTT
TRBV2,TRBJ2-1,TRBD1,-,CASGNTGDDEQFF,TGTGCCAGCGGTAACACAGGGGACGATGAGCAGTTCTTC
TRBV7-3,TRBJ1-1,-,-,CASSLGGMNTEAFF,TGTGCCAGCAGCTTAGGGGGGATGAACACTGAAGCTTTCTTT
TRBV2,TRBJ2-1,TRBD2,-,CASSVYSLAGGNNEQFF,TGTGCCAGCAGCGTCTATTCACTAGCGGGAGGCAACAATGAGCAGTTCTTC
TRBV9,TRBJ2-2,-,-,CASSSGGSRITGELFF,TGTGCCAGCAGCTCGGGGGGCTCCAGAATCACCGGGGAGCTGTTTTTT
TRBV18,TRBJ1-6,TRBD1,-,CASSQQGGLSSPLHF,TGTGCCAGCTCACAACAAGGGGGCCTTTCTTCACCCCTCCACTTT
TRBV7-2,TRBJ1-3,TRBD1,once,CASSSQGDGNTIYF,TGTGCCAGCAGCTCCCAGGGGGACGGAAACACCATATATTTT
TRBV5-1,TRBJ2-2,-,-,CASSLDGSGELFF,TGCGCCAGCAGCCTGGACGGCTCCGGGGAGCTGTTTTTT
TRBV6-5,TRBJ2-5,-,-,CASSYSTASIETQYF,TGTGCCAGCAGTTACTCGACTGCCTCAATTGAGACCCAGTACTTC
TRBV7-2,TRBJ2-7,-,-,CASSLGGESSYEQYF,TGTGCCAGCAGCTTAGGGGGAGAAAGCTCCTACGAGCAGTACTTC
TRBV12-5,TRBJ1-1,-,-,CASGLDRNTEAFF,TGTGCTAGTGGTTTAGACAGAAACACTGAAGCTTTCTTT
TRBV24-1,TRBJ2-1,TRBD1,-,CATRAQGHNEQFF,TGTGCCACCCGAGCACAGGGGCACAATGAGCAGTTCTTC
TRBV25-1,TRBJ1-6,-,-,CASSEISASNSPLHF,TGTGCCAGCAGTGAAATCTCGGCCTCTAATTCACCCCTCCACTTT
TRBV19,TRBJ2-7,-,large,CASSPQDPGSNEQYF,TGTGCCAGTAGTCCCCAAGATCCAGGGTCCAACGAGCAGTACTTC
TRBV5-4,TRBJ2-5,-,-,CASSGGQETQYF,TGTGCCAGCAGTGGTGGGCAAGAGACCCAGTACTTC
TRBV6-4,TRBJ2-2,TRBD2,medium-sized,CASSETSGSTGELFF,TGTGCCAGCAGTGAGACTAGCGGGAGCACCGGGGAGCTGTTTTTT
TRBV5-4,TRBJ1-1,-,-,CASSLRGNTEAFF,TGTGCCAGCAGCTTGAGAGGAAACACTGAAGCTTTCTTT
TRBV3-1/TRBV3-2,TRBJ2-1,TRBD1,-,CASSEVGGGYNEQFF,TGTGCCAGCAGCGAAGTAGGGGGCGGGTACAATGAGCAGTTCTTC
TRBV12-5,TRBJ2-2,TRBD1,-,CASGPGTGVTGELFF,TGTGCTAGTGGTCCCGGGACAGGAGTTACCGGGGAGCTGTTTTTT
TRBV6-2/TRBV6-3,TRBJ2-7,-,-,CASSLQLSYEQYF,TGTGCCAGCAGTTTGCAGCTATCCTACGAGCAGTACTTC
TRBV9,TRBJ1-2,-,-,CASRKLQGTSYGYTF,TGTGCCAGCAGGAAACTACAAGGGACCTCCTATGGCTACACCTTC
TRBV6-5,TRBJ1-6,-,-,CASSYRGTYNSPLHF,TGTGCCAGCAGTTACAGGGGGACCTATAATTCACCCCTCCACTTT
TRBV11-2,TRBJ2-7,-,-,CASSLGDTRYEQYF,TGTGCCAGCAGCTTGGGAGATACACGTTACGAGCAGTACTTC
TRBV12-3/TRBV12-4,TRBJ1-1,-,-,CASSSHTEAFF,TGTGCCAGCAGTTCGCACACTGAAGCTTTCTTT
TRBV6-5,TRBJ1-1,-,-,CASSFGNTEAFF,TGTGCCAGCAGTTTTGGGAACACTGAAGCTTTCTTT
TRBV19,TRBJ1-1,-,-,CASSNLGGNTEAFF,TGTGCCAGTAGCAACTTAGGGGGGAACACTGAAGCTTTCTTT
TRBV13,TRBJ1-2,-,-,CASRVTGTTNYGYTF,TGTGCCAGCAGAGTAACAGGAACCACTAACTATGGCTACACCTTC
TRBV21-1,TRBJ2-3,-,few,CASRSGFLTDTQYF,TGTGCCAGCCGCTCAGGGTTCCTGACAGATACGCAGTATTTT
TRBV4-2,TRBJ2-1,TRBD2,-,CASRGQASGTHNEQFF,TGTGCCAGCAGGGGTCAGGCTAGCGGGACCCACAATGAGCAGTTCTTC